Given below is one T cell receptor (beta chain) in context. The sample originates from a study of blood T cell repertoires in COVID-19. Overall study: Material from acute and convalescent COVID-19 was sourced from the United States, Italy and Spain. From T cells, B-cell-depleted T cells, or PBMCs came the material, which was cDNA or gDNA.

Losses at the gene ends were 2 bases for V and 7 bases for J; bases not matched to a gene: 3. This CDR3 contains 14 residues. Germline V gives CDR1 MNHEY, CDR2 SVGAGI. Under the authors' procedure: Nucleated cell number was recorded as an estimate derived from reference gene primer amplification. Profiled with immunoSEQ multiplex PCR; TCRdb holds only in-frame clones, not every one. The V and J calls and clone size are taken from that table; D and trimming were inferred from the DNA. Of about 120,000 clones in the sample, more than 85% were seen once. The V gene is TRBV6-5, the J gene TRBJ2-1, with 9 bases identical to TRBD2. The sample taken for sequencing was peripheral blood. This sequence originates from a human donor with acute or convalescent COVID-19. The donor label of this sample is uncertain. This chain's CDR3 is CASSYKTSGNEQFF. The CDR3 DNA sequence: TGTGCCAGCAGTTACAAGACTAGCGGTAATGAGCAGTTCTTC.